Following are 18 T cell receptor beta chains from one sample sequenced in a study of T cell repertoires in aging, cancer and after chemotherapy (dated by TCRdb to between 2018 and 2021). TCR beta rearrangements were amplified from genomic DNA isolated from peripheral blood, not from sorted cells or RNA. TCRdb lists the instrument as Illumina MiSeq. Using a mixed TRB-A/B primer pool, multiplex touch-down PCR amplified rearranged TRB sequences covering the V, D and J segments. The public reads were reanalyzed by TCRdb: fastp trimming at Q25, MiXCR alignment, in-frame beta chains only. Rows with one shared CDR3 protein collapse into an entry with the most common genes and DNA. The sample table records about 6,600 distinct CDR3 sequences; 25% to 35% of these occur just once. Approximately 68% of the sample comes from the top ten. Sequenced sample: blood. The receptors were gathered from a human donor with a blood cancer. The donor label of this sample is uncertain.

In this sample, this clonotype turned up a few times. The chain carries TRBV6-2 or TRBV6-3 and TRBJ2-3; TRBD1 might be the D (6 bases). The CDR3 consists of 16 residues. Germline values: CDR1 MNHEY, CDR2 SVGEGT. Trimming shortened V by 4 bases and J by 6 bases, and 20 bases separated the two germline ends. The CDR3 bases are TGTGCCAGCAGTTGGTTGGCACAGGGAAACATGGATACGCAGTATTTT. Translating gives CASSWLAQGNMDTQYF.

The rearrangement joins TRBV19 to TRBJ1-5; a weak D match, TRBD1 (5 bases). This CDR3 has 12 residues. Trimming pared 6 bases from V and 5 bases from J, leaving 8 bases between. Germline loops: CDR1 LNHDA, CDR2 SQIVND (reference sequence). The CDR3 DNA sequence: TGTGCCAGTAGAAGGGGTGATCAGCCCCAGCATTTT. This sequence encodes CASRRGDQPQHF. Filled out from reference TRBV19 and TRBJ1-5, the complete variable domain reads DGGITQSPKYLFRKEGQNVTLSCEQNLNHDAMYWYRQDPGQGLRLIYYSQIVNDFQKGDIAEGYSVSREKKESFPLTVTSAQKNPTAFYLCASRRGDQPQHFGDGTRLSIL.

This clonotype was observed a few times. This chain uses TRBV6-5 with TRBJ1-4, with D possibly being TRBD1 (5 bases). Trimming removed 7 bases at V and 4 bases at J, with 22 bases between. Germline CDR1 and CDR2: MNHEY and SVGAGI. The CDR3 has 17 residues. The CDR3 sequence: CASKPQRGTENNEKLFF. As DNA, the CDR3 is TGTGCCAGCAAGCCTCAAAGAGGGACGGAGAATAATGAAAAACTGTTTTTT.

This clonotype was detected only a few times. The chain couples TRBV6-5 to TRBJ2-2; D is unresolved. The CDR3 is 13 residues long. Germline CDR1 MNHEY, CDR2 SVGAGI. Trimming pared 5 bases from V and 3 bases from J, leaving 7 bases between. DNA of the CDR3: TGTGCCAGCAGTGGGGTCGACACCGGGGAGCTGTTTTTT. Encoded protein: CASSGVDTGELFF.

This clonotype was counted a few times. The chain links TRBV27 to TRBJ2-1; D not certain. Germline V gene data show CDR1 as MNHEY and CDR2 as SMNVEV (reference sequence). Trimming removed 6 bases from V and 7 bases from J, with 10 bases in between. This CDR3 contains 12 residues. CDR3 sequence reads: CASSYIGNEQFF. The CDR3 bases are TGTGCCAGCAGCTATATCGGGAATGAGCAGTTCTTC.

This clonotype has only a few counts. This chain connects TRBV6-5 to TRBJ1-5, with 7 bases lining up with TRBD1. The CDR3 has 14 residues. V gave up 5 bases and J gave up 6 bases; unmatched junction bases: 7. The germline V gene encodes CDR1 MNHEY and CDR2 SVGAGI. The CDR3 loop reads CASSGPGGGQPQHF. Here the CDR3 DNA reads TGTGCCAGCAGTGGTCCAGGGGGAGGTCAGCCCCAGCATTTT.

The CDR3 spells CSVVGTGTYEQYF. CDR3 nucleotides: TGCAGCGTTGTAGGGACAGGGACCTACGAGCAGTACTTC. The genes are TRBV29-1 and TRBJ2-7, with 9 bases identical to TRBD1. The V segment lost 4 bases and the J segment 2 bases; nucleotides outside the gene matches: 3. CDR3 size: 13 residues. The V gene's germline CDR1 is SQVTM and CDR2 ANQGSEA.

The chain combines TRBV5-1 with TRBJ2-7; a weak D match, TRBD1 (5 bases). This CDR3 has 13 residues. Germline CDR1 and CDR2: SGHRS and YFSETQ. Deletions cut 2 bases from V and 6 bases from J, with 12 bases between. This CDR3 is CASSLVRQGEQYF. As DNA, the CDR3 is TGCGCCAGCAGCTTAGTTCGGCAGGGCGAGCAGTACTTC. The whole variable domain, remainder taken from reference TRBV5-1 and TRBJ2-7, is KAGVTQTPRYLIKTRGQQVTLSCSPISGHRSVSWYQQTPGQGLQFLFEYFSETQRNKGNFPGRFSGRQFSNSRSEMNVSTLELGDSALYLCASSLVRQGEQYFGPGTRLTVT.

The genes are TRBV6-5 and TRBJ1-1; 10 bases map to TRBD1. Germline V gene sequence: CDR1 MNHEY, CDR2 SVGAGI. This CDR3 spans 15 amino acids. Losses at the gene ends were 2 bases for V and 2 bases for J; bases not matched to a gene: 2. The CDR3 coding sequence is TGTGCCAGCAGTTACGGGACAGGGGTAAACACTGAAGCTTTCTTT. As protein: CASSYGTGVNTEAFF.

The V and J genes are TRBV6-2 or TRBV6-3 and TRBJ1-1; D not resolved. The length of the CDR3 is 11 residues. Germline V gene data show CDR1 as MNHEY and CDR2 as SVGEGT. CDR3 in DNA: TGTGGCTCCCGGTCGGTCACTGAAGCTTTCTTT. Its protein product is CGSRSVTEAFF.

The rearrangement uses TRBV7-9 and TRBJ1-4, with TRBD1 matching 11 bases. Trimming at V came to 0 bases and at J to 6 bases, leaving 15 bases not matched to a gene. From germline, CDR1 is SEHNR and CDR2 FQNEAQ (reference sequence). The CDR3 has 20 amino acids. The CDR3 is CASSLATSGQGAERDEKLFF. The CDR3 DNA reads TGTGCCAGCAGCTTAGCCACGTCAGGACAGGGGGCGGAGCGGGATGAAAAACTGTTTTTT. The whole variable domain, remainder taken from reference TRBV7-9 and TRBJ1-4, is DTGVSQNPRHKITKRGQNVTFRCDPISEHNRLYWYRQTLGQGPEFLTYFQNEAQLEKSRLLSDRFSAERPKGSFSTLEIQRTEQGDSAMYLCASSLATSGQGAERDEKLFFGSGTQLSVL.

For the CDR3, the DNA is TGCAGTGCTCGGACAGGGATGGCACCCCTCCACTTT. The encoded protein is CSARTGMAPLHF. The chain is built from TRBV20-1 and TRBJ1-6; 8 bases match TRBD1. The CDR3 is 12 amino acids. CDR1 and CDR2 (germline): DFQATT, SNEGSKA (reference sequence). Losses at the gene ends were 5 bases for V and 11 bases for J; bases not matched to a gene: 5.

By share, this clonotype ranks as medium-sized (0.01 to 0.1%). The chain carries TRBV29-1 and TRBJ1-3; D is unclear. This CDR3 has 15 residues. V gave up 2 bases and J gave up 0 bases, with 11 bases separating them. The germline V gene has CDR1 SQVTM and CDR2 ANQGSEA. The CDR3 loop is CSVENPSISGNTIYF. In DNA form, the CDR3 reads TGCAGCGTTGAAAACCCTTCTATCTCTGGAAACACCATATATTTT.

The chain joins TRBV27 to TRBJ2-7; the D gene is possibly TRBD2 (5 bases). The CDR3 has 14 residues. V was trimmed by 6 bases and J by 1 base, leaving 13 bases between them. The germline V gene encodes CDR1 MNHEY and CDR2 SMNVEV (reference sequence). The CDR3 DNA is TGTGCCAGCAGGAATATACGGGGTTCCTACGAGCAGTACTTC. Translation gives CASRNIRGSYEQYF.

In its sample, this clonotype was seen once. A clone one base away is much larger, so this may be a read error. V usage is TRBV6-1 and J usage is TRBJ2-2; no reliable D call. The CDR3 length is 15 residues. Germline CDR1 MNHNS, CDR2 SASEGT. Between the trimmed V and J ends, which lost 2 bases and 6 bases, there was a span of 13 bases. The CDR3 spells CASSEIGLFSGELFF. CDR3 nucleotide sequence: TGTGCCAGCAGTGAAATTGGGTTGTTTTCCGGGGAGCTGTTTTTT.

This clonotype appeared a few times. The CDR3 DNA reads TGTGCCAGCAGTTTACGAAGGACAGCCAAAACCGGGGAGCTGTTTTTT. The encoded protein is CASSLRRTAKTGELFF. This chain links TRBV27 with TRBJ2-2; possible D gene TRBD1, 6 bases. Per the germline V gene, CDR1 is MNHEY and CDR2 is SMNVEV (reference sequence). Trimming shortened V by 2 bases and J by 5 bases, and 15 bases separated the two germline ends. The CDR3 contains 16 residues.

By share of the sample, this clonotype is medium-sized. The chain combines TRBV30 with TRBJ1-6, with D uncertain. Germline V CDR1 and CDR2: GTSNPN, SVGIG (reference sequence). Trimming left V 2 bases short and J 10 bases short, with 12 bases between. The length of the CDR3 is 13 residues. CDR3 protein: CAWSSTGNSPLHF. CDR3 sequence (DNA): TGTGCCTGGAGTTCCACGGGAAACTCACCCCTCCACTTT.

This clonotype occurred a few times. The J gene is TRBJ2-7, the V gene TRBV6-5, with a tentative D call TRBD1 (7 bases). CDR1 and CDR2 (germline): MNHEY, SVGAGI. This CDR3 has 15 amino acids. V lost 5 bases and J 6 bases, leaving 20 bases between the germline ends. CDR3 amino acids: CASSASWRGQAEQYF. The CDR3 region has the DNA TGTGCCAGCAGTGCTTCCTGGAGGGGGCAGGCCGAGCAGTACTTC.